This T cell receptor (beta chain) was sequenced during a study of siplizumab effects on memory and regulatory T cells. Study-level results: Researchers could map only a minor fraction of alloreactive clones to unstimulated subsets. Contribution to the alloresponse seemed major for naive T cells, which also seemed more diverse than memory cells.

The CDR3 has 15 amino acids. The V gene end was trimmed by 6 bases and the J gene end by 1 base; junction bases not matched to a gene: 3. Germline CDR1 MDHEN, CDR2 SYDVKM. The data were produced by immunoSEQ multiplex PCR, yet TCRdb's version contains in-frame clones alone and is incomplete. Of 100,000 to 110,000 clones listed, 94% are singletons. As concerns this clone: Its matching antigen is unknown.

This chain links TRBV28 with TRBJ2-2, with TRBD1 matching 9 bases. The sequenced sample was non-Treg CD4+ T cells sorted from blood. The source is a human donor in good health. As DNA, the CDR3 is TGTGCCAGCAGCCCGGGACAGGGGAACACCGGGGAGCTGTTTTTT. Translation: CASSPGQGNTGELFF.